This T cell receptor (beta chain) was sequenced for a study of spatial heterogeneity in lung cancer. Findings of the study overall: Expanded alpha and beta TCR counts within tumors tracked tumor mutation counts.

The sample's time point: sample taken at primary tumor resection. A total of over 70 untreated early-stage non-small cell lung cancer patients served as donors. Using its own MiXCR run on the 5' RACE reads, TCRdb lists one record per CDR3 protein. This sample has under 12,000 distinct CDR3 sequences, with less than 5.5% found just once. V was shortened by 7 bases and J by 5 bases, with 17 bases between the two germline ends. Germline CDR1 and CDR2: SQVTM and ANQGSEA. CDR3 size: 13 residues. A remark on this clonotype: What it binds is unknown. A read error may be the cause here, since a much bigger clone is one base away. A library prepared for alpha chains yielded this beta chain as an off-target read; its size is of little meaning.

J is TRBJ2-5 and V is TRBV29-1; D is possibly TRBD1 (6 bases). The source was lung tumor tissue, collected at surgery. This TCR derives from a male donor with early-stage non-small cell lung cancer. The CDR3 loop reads CSARQVIAETQYF. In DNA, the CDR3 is TGCAGCGCTAGACAGGTAATCGCCGAGACCCAGTACTTC.